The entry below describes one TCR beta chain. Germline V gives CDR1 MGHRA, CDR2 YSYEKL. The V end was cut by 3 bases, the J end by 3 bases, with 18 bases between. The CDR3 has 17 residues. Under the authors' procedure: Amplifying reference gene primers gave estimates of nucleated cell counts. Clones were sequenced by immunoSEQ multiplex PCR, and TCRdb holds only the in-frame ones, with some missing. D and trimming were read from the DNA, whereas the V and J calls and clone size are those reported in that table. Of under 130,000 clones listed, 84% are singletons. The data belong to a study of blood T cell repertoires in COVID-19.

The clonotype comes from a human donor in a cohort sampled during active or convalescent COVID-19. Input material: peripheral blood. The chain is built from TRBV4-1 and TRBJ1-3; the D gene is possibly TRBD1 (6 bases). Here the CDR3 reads CASSQAHLTGFGNTIYF. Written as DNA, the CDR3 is TGCGCCAGCAGCCAGGCGCACCTAACAGGGTTTGGAAACACCATATATTTT.